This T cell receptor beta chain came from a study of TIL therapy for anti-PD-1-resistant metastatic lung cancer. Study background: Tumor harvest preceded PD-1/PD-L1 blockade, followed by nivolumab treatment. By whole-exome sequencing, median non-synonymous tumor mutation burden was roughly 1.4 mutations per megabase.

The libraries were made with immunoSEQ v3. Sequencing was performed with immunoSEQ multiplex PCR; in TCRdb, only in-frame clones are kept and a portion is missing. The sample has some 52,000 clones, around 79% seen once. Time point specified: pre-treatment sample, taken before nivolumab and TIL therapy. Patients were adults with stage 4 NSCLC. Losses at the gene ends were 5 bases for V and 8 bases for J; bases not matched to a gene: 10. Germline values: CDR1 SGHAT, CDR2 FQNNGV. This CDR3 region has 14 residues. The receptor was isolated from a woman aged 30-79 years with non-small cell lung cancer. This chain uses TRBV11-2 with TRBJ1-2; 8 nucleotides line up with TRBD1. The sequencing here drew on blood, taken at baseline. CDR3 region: CASSPDRAVVGYTF. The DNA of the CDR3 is TGTGCCAGCAGCCCGGACAGGGCCGTGGTGGGCTACACCTTC.